What follows are 23 T cell receptor beta chains derived from one specimen sequenced in a study of CD8+ T cells in alopecia areata. Specified treatment: oral pan-JAK inhibitor, 5-10 mg twice daily. Sequencing used cDNA as its template, made by extracting RNA and reverse transcribing it. The assay was immunoSEQ multiplex PCR, and TCRdb's table has in-frame clones only and misses some. The data hold about 210,000 clones, with under 60% observed a single time. The sample consisted of CD4+ T cells sorted from blood, taken at week 4, from a patient treated with tofacitinib. The receptors stem from a human donor with alopecia areata.

This sequence joins TRBV7-2 and TRBJ2-3; D gene uncertain. The germline V and J ends were trimmed by 1 base and 3 bases, with 8 bases remaining between them. Germline assignment: CDR1 SGHTA and CDR2 FQGNSA. This CDR3 has 14 amino acids. The CDR3 nucleotides read TGTGCCAGCAGCTTAGTTCCAGTTACAGATACGCAGTATTTT. The encoded protein is CASSLVPVTDTQYF.

The chain has TRBV7-2 and TRBJ1-5; maybe TRBD1 (5 bases). Trimming left V 3 bases short and J 2 bases short, with 11 bases between. The CDR3 has 15 amino acids. From germline, CDR1 is SGHTA and CDR2 FQGNSA. The CDR3: CASSFQGSGNQPQHF. In DNA, the CDR3 is TGTGCCAGCAGCTTCCAGGGTTCGGGCAATCAGCCCCAGCATTTT. The whole variable domain, remainder taken from reference TRBV7-2 and TRBJ1-5, is GAGVSQSPSNKVTEKGKDVELRCDPISGHTALYWYRQSLGQGLEFLIYFQGNSAPDKSGLPSDRFSAERTGGSVSTLTIQRTQQEDSAVYLCASSFQGSGNQPQHFGDGTRLSIL.

The J gene is TRBJ1-1, the V gene TRBV30, with TRBD1 as a possible D gene (5 bases). Germline V gene sequence: CDR1 GTSNPN, CDR2 SVGIG (reference sequence). The V and J ends lost 2 bases and 3 bases respectively, with 16 bases between them. This CDR3 contains 15 residues. The CDR3 DNA reads TGTGCCTGGAGTCCCTCTGAAGGGGTATACACTGAAGCTTTCTTT. It encodes CAWSPSEGVYTEAFF.

The gene calls are TRBV7-2 and TRBJ2-7, with 8 nucleotides matching TRBD1. V shed 5 bases, J shed 3 bases, and the junction held 12 bases outside the gene matches. The CDR3 is made up of 16 amino acids. Germline lookup yields CDR1 SGHTA and CDR2 FQGNSA. The CDR3 spells CASSVEPGQANYEQYF. The CDR3 DNA follows: TGTGCCAGCAGCGTTGAACCGGGACAGGCGAACTACGAGCAGTACTTC. Based on the CDR3 plus reference TRBV7-2 and TRBJ2-7, the full variable domain is GAGVSQSPSNKVTEKGKDVELRCDPISGHTALYWYRQSLGQGLEFLIYFQGNSAPDKSGLPSDRFSAERTGGSVSTLTIQRTQQEDSAVYLCASSVEPGQANYEQYFGPGTRLTVT.

The chain joins TRBV19 to TRBJ1-2, with 7 positions matching TRBD1. V dropped 10 bases and J dropped 4; count of bases not matched to a gene: 9. The CDR3 runs to 13 residues. Germline loops: CDR1 LNHDA, CDR2 SQIVND (reference sequence). In DNA form, the CDR3 reads TGTGCCACCTCAGTACAGGGGCCCTATGGCTACACCTTC. Translating gives CATSVQGPYGYTF.

The rearrangement joins TRBV9 to TRBJ1-2; D remains unclear. CDR1 is SGDLS and CDR2 is YYNGEE in the germline V gene. V shed 0 bases and J shed 5 bases, with 14 bases lying between them. This CDR3 comprises 15 residues. The CDR3 DNA is TGTGCCAGCAGCGTAGGGCAGACCCAGCGGTATGGCTACACCTTC. Translated, it gives CASSVGQTQRYGYTF.

This clone was picked up many times. This rearrangement joins TRBV6-1 to TRBJ2-5; 8 bases match TRBD1. After removal of 6 bases from V and 6 bases from J, the junction contained 3 bases not matched to a gene. CDR3 size: 12 residues. Germline CDR1 is MNHNS and CDR2 is SASEGT. The CDR3 DNA sequence: TGTGCCAGCAGCCAGGGGGCGAAGACCCAGTACTTC. Translated: CASSQGAKTQYF.

This clone has ten or more counts. The rearrangement joins TRBV6-5 to TRBJ2-1; D possibly corresponds to TRBD1 (5 bases). The length of the CDR3 is 13 residues. Germline V gene data show CDR1 as MNHEY and CDR2 as SVGAGI. V was cut by 6 bases and J by 11 bases, with 17 bases left in between. CDR3 residues: CASRESDSLKQFF. CDR3 DNA: TGTGCCAGCAGGGAGTCAGACAGCCTAAAGCAGTTCTTC.

V and J are TRBV11-2 and TRBJ1-1; D gene uncertain. V shed 1 base and J shed 6 bases, with 18 bases lying between them. CDR1 SGHAT and CDR2 FQNNGV come from the germline V gene. The CDR3 length is 16 residues. CDR3 nucleotide sequence: TGTGCCAGCAGCTTAGTCGGGTTCGTGTCCGGGGCTGAAGCTTTCTTT. Translation: CASSLVGFVSGAEAFF.

This chain uses TRBV5-6 with TRBJ2-5; D is ambiguous. In germline, CDR1 is SGHDT, CDR2 YYEEEE. This CDR3 spans 15 amino acids. V was trimmed by 1 base and J by 1 base, leaving 11 bases between them. The CDR3 DNA reads as TGTGCCAGCAGCTTGTGGTTTATCGGCCAAGAGACCCAGTACTTC. Its translation: CASSLWFIGQETQYF.

This clone has a handful of counts. CDR3 sequence: CASNRQSNEQFF. For the CDR3, the DNA is TGTGCCAGCAACAGACAGTCCAATGAGCAGTTCTTC. The chain combines TRBV7-9 with TRBJ2-1; TRBD1 is a possible D gene (5 bases). Germline CDR1 SEHNR, CDR2 FQNEAQ (reference sequence). V was trimmed by 7 bases and J by 6 bases, leaving 10 bases between them. CDR3 size: 12 residues.

CDR3 coding DNA: TGCGCCAGCAGCTTGGATAACGGCCCAAGGCAGCCCCAGCATTTT. Protein: CASSLDNGPRQPQHF. The J gene is TRBJ1-5, the V gene TRBV5-1; the D is unclear. The V end was cut by 0 bases, the J end by 7 bases, with 14 bases between. The germline V gene encodes CDR1 SGHRS and CDR2 YFSETQ. CDR3 length: 15 amino acids.

The chain couples TRBV15 to TRBJ1-2; no firm D call. Germline V gene lookup returns CDR1 LNHNV and CDR2 YYDKDF (reference sequence). The CDR3 spans 15 residues. V was shortened by 0 bases and J by 1 base, with 9 bases between the two germline ends. The CDR3 region is CATSRDGVNNYGYTF. In DNA form, the CDR3 reads TGTGCCACCAGCAGAGACGGAGTAAATAACTATGGCTACACCTTC. Variable domain in full (rest from reference TRBV15 and TRBJ1-2): DAMVIQNPRYQVTQFGKPVTLSCSQTLNHNVMYWYQQKSSQAPKLLFHYYDKDFNNEADTPDNFQSRRPNTSFCFLDIRSPGLGDTAMYLCATSRDGVNNYGYTFGSGTRLTVV.

The chain couples TRBV5-1 to TRBJ2-2; 9 bases line up with TRBD2. V gave up 4 bases and J gave up 3 bases; unmatched junction bases: 10. The CDR3 runs to 17 residues. Germline CDR1 and CDR2: SGHRS and YFSETQ. CDR3 in amino acids: CASSLKGTSSHTGELFF. DNA for the CDR3: TGCGCCAGCAGCCTAAAAGGGACTAGCTCGCACACCGGGGAGCTGTTTTTT.

V gene TRBV7-9 combines with J gene TRBJ1-2, with TRBD1 matching 7 bases. CDR3 length: 15 amino acids. The V segment lost 1 base and the J segment 5 bases; nucleotides outside the gene matches: 7. The germline gives CDR1 SEHNR, CDR2 FQNEAQ (reference sequence). The DNA of the CDR3 is TGTGCCAGCAGCTTAGAGGGGGCCCACGGATATGGCTACACCTTC. This translates into CASSLEGAHGYGYTF. The complete variable domain, with remaining parts taken from reference TRBV7-9 and TRBJ1-2, reads DTGVSQNPRHKITKRGQNVTFRCDPISEHNRLYWYRQTLGQGPEFLTYFQNEAQLEKSRLLSDRFSAERPKGSFSTLEIQRTEQGDSAMYLCASSLEGAHGYGYTFGSGTRLTVV.

This clone showed up just once. The V and J genes are TRBV7-8 and TRBJ1-5; TRBD1 is a possible D gene (5 bases). CDR1 SGHVS and CDR2 FQNEAQ come from the germline V gene. The V end was cut by 3 bases, the J end by 4 bases, with 10 bases between. The CDR3 contains 14 residues. The CDR3 loop reads CASSFRDSNQPQHF. The CDR3 bases are TGTGCCAGCAGCTTTCGAGACAGTAATCAGCCCCAGCATTTT.

This chain links TRBV20-1 with TRBJ2-7, with D unresolved. Germline lookup yields CDR1 DFQATT and CDR2 SNEGSKA (reference sequence). CDR3 length: 11 amino acids. V lost 6 bases to trimming and J lost 7 bases, with 13 bases between them. CDR3 amino acids: CSAGTTLEQYF. The CDR3 DNA reads as TGCAGTGCCGGTACTACCCTTGAGCAGTACTTC.

The DNA for the CDR3 is TGTGCCAGCAGTACTCGGGAGACCTCCTACGAGCAGTACTTC. Protein sequence: CASSTRETSYEQYF. The chain recombines TRBV25-1 with TRBJ2-7; possibly TRBD2 for D (6 bases). Trimming pared 5 bases from V and 0 bases from J, leaving 11 bases between. CDR3 length equals 14 residues. CDR1 is MGHDK and CDR2 is SYGVNS in the germline V gene.

This clone was observed a handful of times. Different DNA sequences within this sample yield the same CDR3. The V and J genes are TRBV7-2 and TRBJ2-1; 7 bases are a match to TRBD1. Germline V gene lookup returns CDR1 SGHTA and CDR2 FQGNSA. After removal of 2 bases from V and 4 bases from J, the junction contained 5 bases not matched to a gene. The CDR3 consists of 15 residues. The CDR3 region is CASSLTGALYNEQFF. CDR3 nucleotides: TGTGCCAGCAGCTTAACAGGGGCCCTTTACAATGAGCAGTTCTTC.

The gene calls are TRBV4-1 and TRBJ1-1; weak D call: TRBD1 (5 bases). This CDR3 spans 15 amino acids. The ends were cut back, 1 base at V and 1 base at J, with 10 bases in the middle. The V gene's germline CDR1 is MGHRA and CDR2 YSYEKL. The CDR3 spells CASSQVTQGNTEAFF. In nucleotides, the CDR3 is TGCGCCAGCAGCCAAGTAACCCAGGGGAACACTGAAGCTTTCTTT.

The chain recombines TRBV5-1 with TRBJ1-2, with D possibly matching TRBD1 (5 bases). The V end lost 6 bases, the J end lost 2 bases, and 17 bases lay between the germline ends. The CDR3 is 15 amino acids. Germline V gene data show CDR1 as SGHRS and CDR2 as YFSETQ. The CDR3, as DNA: TGCGCCAGCACTGCCAGCCTCGCAGGGAACTATGGCTACACCTTC. Amino acids: CASTASLAGNYGYTF.

This sequence joins TRBV7-2 and TRBJ2-2; TRBD1 might be the D (5 bases). Trimming took off 4 bases at V and 1 base at J, with 16 bases between the two ends. This CDR3 has 17 residues. Germline CDR1 and CDR2: SGHTA and FQGNSA. DNA of the CDR3: TGTGCCAGCAGCTATATCTTTGGGGCGGAGAACACCGGGGAGCTGTTTTTT. Amino acids: CASSYIFGAENTGELFF.

V usage is TRBV5-1 and J usage is TRBJ2-3, with D unclear. The CDR3 length is 13 residues. CDR1 is SGHRS and CDR2 is YFSETQ in the germline V gene. V shed 6 bases and J shed 5 bases, with 13 bases lying between them. The CDR3 sequence: CASKGQSGDTQYF. In nucleotides, the CDR3 is TGCGCCAGCAAGGGCCAAAGTGGAGATACGCAGTATTTT. Full variable domain (remainder filled in from reference TRBV5-1 and TRBJ2-3): KAGVTQTPRYLIKTRGQQVTLSCSPISGHRSVSWYQQTPGQGLQFLFEYFSETQRNKGNFPGRFSGRQFSNSRSEMNVSTLELGDSALYLCASKGQSGDTQYFGPGTRLTVL.